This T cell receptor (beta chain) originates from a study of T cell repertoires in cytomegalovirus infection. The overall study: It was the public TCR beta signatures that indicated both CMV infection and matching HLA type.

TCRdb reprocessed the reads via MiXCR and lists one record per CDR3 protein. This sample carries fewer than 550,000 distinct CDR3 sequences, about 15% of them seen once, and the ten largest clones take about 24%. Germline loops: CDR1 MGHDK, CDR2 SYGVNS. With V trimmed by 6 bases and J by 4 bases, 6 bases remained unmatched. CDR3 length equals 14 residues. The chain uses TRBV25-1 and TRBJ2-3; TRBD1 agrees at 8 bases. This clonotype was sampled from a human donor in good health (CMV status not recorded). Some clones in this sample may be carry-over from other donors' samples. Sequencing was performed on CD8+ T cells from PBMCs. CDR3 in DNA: TGTGCCAGCAGCCCGGGACAGGTGGCAGATACGCAGTATTTT. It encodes CASSPGQVADTQYF. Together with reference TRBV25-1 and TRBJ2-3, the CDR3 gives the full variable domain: EADIYQTPRYLVIGTGKKITLECSQTMGHDKMYWYQQDPGMELHLIHYSYGVNSTEKGDLSSESTVSRIRTEHFPLTLESARPSHTSQYLCASSPGQVADTQYFGPGTRLTVL.